This TCR beta chain was profiled in a study of T cells in Graves' hyperthyroidism and ophthalmopathy. Study at large: Upon initial diagnosis and before any treatment, peripheral blood was collected. The study, taken as a whole, reports: Blood also showed most of the thyroid clonotypes that were expanded above 0.001.

The investigators amplified TCR beta CDR3 regions from RNA transcripts. The study used the HTBI primer set for a first-round RT-PCR of the TCR CDR3. TCRdb re-called the multiplex PCR reads with MiXCR, one entry per CDR3 protein. The data contain around 720,000 distinct CDR3 sequences, under 45% of them seen just once; the ten biggest clones take up around a third. Of note for this clonotype: Antigen unknown.

The CDR3 has 14 residues. Germline V CDR1 and CDR2: SNHLY, FYNNEI. With V trimmed by 5 bases and J by 5 bases, 5 bases remained unmatched. Thyroid ultrasound, orbital computed tomography, clinical symptoms, and serum thyroxine and TRAb underpinned diagnoses. This chain uses TRBV2 with TRBJ2-5, with 10 nucleotides matching TRBD2. This receptor was identified in a middle-aged woman with Graves' hyperthyroidism. Sequencing was done on a sample of blood. CDR3 sequence (DNA): TGTGCCAGCAGTTTTAGCGGGGGGCGGGAGACCCAGTACTTC. Protein sequence: CASSFSGGRETQYF.